Each of the 9 T cell receptor beta chains below was sequenced from the same sample in a study of identical twins (dated by TCRdb to between 2015 and 2016). Library preparation was by 5' RACE. Data came from an Illumina HiSeq 2000. Starting from the raw public reads, TCRdb applied fastp trimming at Q25, assembled clones with MiXCR and retained in-frame beta chains. Identical CDR3 proteins give one entry, which carries the most common genes and DNA. Within this sample are under 250,000 distinct CDR3 sequences, with approximately 7.8% of them counted one time only. More than 5% of the sample is taken by the ten largest. The sample was also reused in another study, on yellow fever vaccine responses in identical twins.

The sequenced material came from CD8+ T cells sorted from blood. All receptors come from a woman aged 18 to 35 in good health.

The chain carries TRBV28 and TRBJ2-2, with 9 bases lining up with TRBD1. CDR1 and CDR2 (germline): MDHEN, SYDVKM. Unmatched junction bases numbered 2, after V lost 3 bases and J lost 3 bases. The length of the CDR3 is 15 residues. CDR3: CASSFRDRDTGELFF. The CDR3 nucleotides are TGTGCCAGCAGTTTCCGGGACAGGGACACCGGGGAGCTGTTTTTT.

This clonotype has at least ten counts. This chain connects TRBV6-5 to TRBJ1-1, with D possibly being TRBD1 (5 bases). V dropped 0 bases and J dropped 4 bases, with 12 bases sitting between them. This CDR3 spans 15 amino acids. Germline V CDR1 and CDR2: MNHEY, SVGAGI. The CDR3 DNA reads as TGTGCCAGCAGTTACTCGCAGGGTTTCGGCACTGAAGCTTTCTTT. Translated: CASSYSQGFGTEAFF.

This clonotype was observed a few times. The chain employs TRBV14 and TRBJ2-7; TRBD2 is a possible D gene (6 bases). The CDR3 totals 16 residues. CDR1 SGHDN and CDR2 FVKESK come from the germline V gene. The germline V and J ends were trimmed by 4 bases and 2 bases, with 18 bases remaining between them. This CDR3 reads CASSPLGGIRPYEQYF. The CDR3 DNA reads as TGTGCCAGCAGCCCCCTTGGCGGGATTCGTCCCTACGAGCAGTACTTC.

This clonotype was detected many times. This chain joins TRBV20-1 and TRBJ1-1; the D is unclear. Germline V gene sequence: CDR1 DFQATT, CDR2 SNEGSKA (reference sequence). V was trimmed by 2 bases and J by 1 base, leaving 11 bases between them. The CDR3 sequence is 14 residues long. The CDR3 nucleotides are TGCAGTGCTAGAAGGCAGACCAGGAACACTGAAGCTTTCTTT. Protein: CSARRQTRNTEAFF.

This clonotype has ten or more counts. The V gene is TRBV9, the J gene TRBJ2-5; D is undetermined. The V end was cut by 2 bases, the J end by 3 bases, with 11 bases between. In germline, CDR1 is SGDLS, CDR2 YYNGEE. The CDR3 has 14 amino acids. In DNA, the CDR3 is TGTGCCAGCAGCGTTGTTGGCGGAGAAGAGACCCAGTACTTC. As protein: CASSVVGGEETQYF.

This clonotype appeared many times. This sequence joins TRBV7-9 and TRBJ1-2; a weak D match, TRBD1 (5 bases). The ends were cut back, 3 bases at V and 3 bases at J, with 14 bases in the middle. There are 15 residues in the CDR3. Per the germline V gene, CDR1 is SEHNR and CDR2 is FQNEAQ (reference sequence). The CDR3 loop is CASSLGLRGDYGYTF. In DNA form, the CDR3 reads TGTGCCAGCAGCTTGGGGTTGAGGGGAGACTATGGCTACACCTTC.

This clonotype showed up many times. The chain has TRBV9 and TRBJ1-1; TRBD1 might be the D (5 bases). V was pared by 3 bases and J by 3 bases, with 6 bases between. The germline CDR1 and CDR2 sequences are SGDLS and YYNGEE. The CDR3 runs to 12 residues. Here the CDR3 reads CASSGGHTEAFF. The CDR3 DNA sequence: TGTGCCAGCAGCGGGGGCCACACTGAAGCTTTCTTT.

This clonotype was detected many times. The chain carries TRBV27 and TRBJ2-1; 8 bases are shared with TRBD2. This CDR3 is 15 amino acids long. Germline lookup yields CDR1 MNHEY and CDR2 SMNVEV (reference sequence). Losses at the gene ends were 3 bases for V and 1 base for J; bases not matched to a gene: 2. CDR3 sequence: CASSFGGGSYNEQFF. The CDR3 DNA sequence: TGTGCCAGCAGTTTCGGCGGGGGGTCCTACAATGAGCAGTTCTTC.

This clonotype was counted a few times. The rearrangement joins TRBV7-9 to TRBJ2-2; 8 bases map to TRBD2. The trim removed 5 bases at V and 1 base at J, leaving 6 bases unmatched. This CDR3 comprises 16 residues. Germline V CDR1 and CDR2: SEHNR, FQNEAQ (reference sequence). The CDR3 loop is CASSPRREGNTGELFF. In nucleotides, the CDR3 is TGTGCCAGCAGCCCTCGCCGGGAGGGGAACACCGGGGAGCTGTTTTTT. Full variable domain (outside the CDR3, taken from reference TRBV7-9 and TRBJ2-2): DTGVSQNPRHKITKRGQNVTFRCDPISEHNRLYWYRQTLGQGPEFLTYFQNEAQLEKSRLLSDRFSAERPKGSFSTLEIQRTEQGDSAMYLCASSPRREGNTGELFFGEGSRLTVL.